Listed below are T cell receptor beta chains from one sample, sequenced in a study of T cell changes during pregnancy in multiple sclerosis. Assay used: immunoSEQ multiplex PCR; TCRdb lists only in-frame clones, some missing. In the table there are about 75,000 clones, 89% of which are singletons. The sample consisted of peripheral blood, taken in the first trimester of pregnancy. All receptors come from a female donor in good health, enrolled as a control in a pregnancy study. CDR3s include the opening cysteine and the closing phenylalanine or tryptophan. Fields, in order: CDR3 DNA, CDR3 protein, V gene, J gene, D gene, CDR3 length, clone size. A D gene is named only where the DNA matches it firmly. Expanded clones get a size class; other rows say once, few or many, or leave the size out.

CDR3nt: TGTGCCAGCAGCTTATCGGGGCTAGCGGGGCTCTACTTC
CDR3aa: CASSLSGLAGLYF
v_gene: TRBV7-2
j_gene: TRBJ2-5
d_gene: TRBD2
len: 13
abundance: -

CDR3nt: TGTGCCAGTAGTATATGGGGGGGCTCAAAAGGGATGAACACTGAAGCTTTCTTT
CDR3aa: CASSIWGGSKGMNTEAFF
v_gene: TRBV19
j_gene: TRBJ1-1
d_gene: -
len: 18
abundance: -

CDR3nt: TGTGCCTGGAGTGTACCCTTATTGGAGGTCCACTTT
CDR3aa: CAWSVPLLEVHF
v_gene: TRBV30
j_gene: TRBJ1-6
d_gene: -
len: 12
abundance: -

CDR3nt: TGTGCCAGCAGCTTAAGGGAGAACTATGGCTACACCTTC
CDR3aa: CASSLRENYGYTF
v_gene: TRBV5-5
j_gene: TRBJ1-2
d_gene: -
len: 13
abundance: -

CDR3nt: TGTGCCATCAGTGCCGGGGGGGAGACCCAGTACTTC
CDR3aa: CAISAGGETQYF
v_gene: TRBV10-3
j_gene: TRBJ2-5
d_gene: TRBD2
len: 12
abundance: -

CDR3nt: TGTGCCAGCAGCCCCCGAGGGCAGGGGGGACCCTATGGCTACACCTTC
CDR3aa: CASSPRGQGGPYGYTF
v_gene: TRBV7-9
j_gene: TRBJ1-2
d_gene: TRBD1
len: 16
abundance: -

CDR3nt: TGCGCCAGCAGTGAGTTGGCGGGAGCTAGTGAGCAGTACTTC
CDR3aa: CASSELAGASEQYF
v_gene: TRBV10-2
j_gene: TRBJ2-7
d_gene: TRBD2
len: 14
abundance: -

CDR3nt: TGTGCCTGGTACCGTGGCGGTGGAACTTCTGGGGCCAACGTCCTGACTTTC
CDR3aa: CAWYRGGGTSGANVLTF
v_gene: TRBV30
j_gene: TRBJ2-6
d_gene: -
len: 17
abundance: -

CDR3nt: TGTGCCAGCAGAGACCCTAGCTCCTACGAGCAGTACTTC
CDR3aa: CASRDPSSYEQYF
v_gene: TRBV2
j_gene: TRBJ2-7
d_gene: -
len: 13
abundance: -

CDR3nt: TGTGCCACCGGCAGCTCGAACACCGGGGAGCTGTTTTTT
CDR3aa: CATGSSNTGELFF
v_gene: TRBV15
j_gene: TRBJ2-2
d_gene: -
len: 13
abundance: -

CDR3nt: TGTGCCAGCAGCGTAGCTTTTAGCGGGGTGAACACCGGGGAGCTGTTTTTT
CDR3aa: CASSVAFSGVNTGELFF
v_gene: TRBV27
j_gene: TRBJ2-2
d_gene: TRBD2
len: 17
abundance: -

CDR3nt: TGTGCCAGCAGTGGGGAGGGACGGGCCTACAATGAGCAGTTCTTC
CDR3aa: CASSGEGRAYNEQFF
v_gene: TRBV25-1
j_gene: TRBJ2-1
d_gene: TRBD2
len: 15
abundance: -

CDR3nt: TGTGCCAGCAGCCCCCCAGGGGGCTGGGGCTACACCTTC
CDR3aa: CASSPPGGWGYTF
v_gene: TRBV7-2
j_gene: TRBJ1-2
d_gene: TRBD1
len: 13
abundance: once

CDR3nt: TGTGCCAGCAGCGCAACAGGGACTGAAGCTTTCTTT
CDR3aa: CASSATGTEAFF
v_gene: TRBV6-4
j_gene: TRBJ1-1
d_gene: -
len: 12
abundance: once

CDR3nt: TGTGCCAGCAGCTTTCCGGGACAGGGGAACACCATATATTTT
CDR3aa: CASSFPGQGNTIYF
v_gene: TRBV7-9
j_gene: TRBJ1-3
d_gene: TRBD1
len: 14
abundance: -

CDR3nt: TGTGCCAGCAGTCCTTACCTCAGGAACACTGAAGCTTTCTTT
CDR3aa: CASSPYLRNTEAFF
v_gene: TRBV28
j_gene: TRBJ1-1
d_gene: -
len: 14
abundance: -

CDR3nt: TGCGCCAGCAGCCCGGGGGGGAACTATGGCTACACCTTC
CDR3aa: CASSPGGNYGYTF
v_gene: TRBV5-1
j_gene: TRBJ1-2
d_gene: -
len: 13
abundance: -

CDR3nt: TGTGCCAGCAGCTTGGTGGACTCCCAGTTCCAAGAGACCCAGTACTTC
CDR3aa: CASSLVDSQFQETQYF
v_gene: TRBV5-6
j_gene: TRBJ2-5
d_gene: -
len: 16
abundance: -

CDR3nt: TGTGCCAGCAGCTTGGCGGCGGGAGGGGGTAATGAGCAGTTCTTC
CDR3aa: CASSLAAGGGNEQFF
v_gene: TRBV5-4
j_gene: TRBJ2-1
d_gene: TRBD2
len: 15
abundance: -

CDR3nt: TGTGCCAGCTCACGGGGCAACGAGCAGTACTTC
CDR3aa: CASSRGNEQYF
v_gene: TRBV18
j_gene: TRBJ2-7
d_gene: -
len: 11
abundance: -

CDR3nt: TGTGCCAGCAACTACGACAGGGACCAGCCCCAGCATTTT
CDR3aa: CASNYDRDQPQHF
v_gene: TRBV28
j_gene: TRBJ1-5
d_gene: TRBD1
len: 13
abundance: -

CDR3nt: TGTGCCAGCAGCTTTCAGGGGACTGGAAACACCATATATTTT
CDR3aa: CASSFQGTGNTIYF
v_gene: TRBV7-9
j_gene: TRBJ1-3
d_gene: -
len: 14
abundance: -

CDR3nt: TGTGCCAGTAGTATCCCCCGGGACTTGCCCCGGGGAAACTATGGCTACACCTTC
CDR3aa: CASSIPRDLPRGNYGYTF
v_gene: TRBV19
j_gene: TRBJ1-2
d_gene: -
len: 18
abundance: -

CDR3nt: TGTGCCAGCAGCTTCTTGGAGAGCTCCTACGAGCAGTACTTC
CDR3aa: CASSFLESSYEQYF
v_gene: TRBV7-9
j_gene: TRBJ2-7
d_gene: -
len: 14
abundance: -

CDR3nt: TGTGCCAGCAAAGTCGGGGGGGCAGGGAATCAGCCCCAGCATTTT
CDR3aa: CASKVGGAGNQPQHF
v_gene: TRBV28
j_gene: TRBJ1-5
d_gene: -
len: 15
abundance: -

CDR3nt: TGTGCCACCAGAACCAGGACAGGAGGCTCACCCCTCCACTTT
CDR3aa: CATRTRTGGSPLHF
v_gene: TRBV15
j_gene: TRBJ1-6
d_gene: TRBD1
len: 14
abundance: -

CDR3nt: TGCAGTCCGACAGTTGAACGTGAGCAGTTCTTC
CDR3aa: CSPTVEREQFF
v_gene: TRBV29-1
j_gene: TRBJ2-1
d_gene: -
len: 11
abundance: -